This entry lists 11 T cell receptor beta chains sequenced from one sample in a study of T cell responses to AZD1222 COVID-19 vaccine. Libraries were prepared by immunoSEQ multiplex PCR; TCRdb keeps only in-frame clonotypes and omits some of them. Of about 30,000 clones in the sample, approximately 93% were seen once. Here the sequenced sample was peripheral blood, taken on day 0 of AZD1222 vaccination. The receptors derive from an adult in good health.

The rearrangement joins TRBV5-1 to TRBJ2-1; D is possibly TRBD2 (6 bases). This CDR3 is 15 amino acids long. CDR1 and CDR2 (germline): SGHRS, YFSETQ. V gave up 4 bases and J gave up 7 bases, with 18 bases separating them. The CDR3 bases are TGCGCCAGCAGCCCGGGGGAAGCCATGGGGAATGAGCAGTTCTTC. Translated: CASSPGEAMGNEQFF.

The chain carries TRBV19 and TRBJ1-2, with a tentative D call TRBD1 (6 bases). V was pared by 5 bases and J by 4 bases, with 29 bases between. The V gene's germline CDR1 is LNHDA and CDR2 SQIVND (reference sequence). This CDR3 contains 19 residues. CDR3 sequence (DNA): TGTGCCAGTAGTCAGCTCCTCGAGTTCCGACCACAGGGCGGCTATGGCTACACCTTC. Residues: CASSQLLEFRPQGGYGYTF.

The gene calls are TRBV11-2 and TRBJ2-7; TRBD1 agrees at 9 bases. The ends lost 5 bases at V and 5 bases at J; junction bases unmatched: 4. Germline CDR1 is SGHAT and CDR2 is FQNNGV. This CDR3 comprises 13 residues. The CDR3: CASSQDRGNEQYF. DNA of the CDR3: TGTGCCAGCAGCCAGGACAGGGGCAACGAGCAGTACTTC.

This rearrangement joins TRBV7-2 to TRBJ1-1; D not resolved. V lost 1 base and J 1 base, leaving 10 bases between the germline ends. CDR3 length: 15 residues. Germline CDR1 and CDR2: SGHTA and FQGNSA. The CDR3 protein is CASSLVVLQNTEAFF. The CDR3 DNA reads TGTGCCAGCAGCTTAGTTGTCCTCCAGAACACTGAAGCTTTCTTT. The entire variable domain, with the rest obtained from reference TRBV7-2 and TRBJ1-1, is as follows: GAGVSQSPSNKVTEKGKDVELRCDPISGHTALYWYRQSLGQGLEFLIYFQGNSAPDKSGLPSDRFSAERTGGSVSTLTIQRTQQEDSAVYLCASSLVVLQNTEAFFGQGTRLTVV.

The rearrangement links TRBV7-7 to TRBJ2-2; D unresolved. This CDR3 spans 12 amino acids. Between the trimmed V and J ends, which lost 1 base and 7 bases, there was a span of 4 bases. Germline CDR1 and CDR2: SSHAT and FNYEAQ (reference sequence). CDR3 DNA: TGTGCCAGCAGCTTAGGGATCGGGGAGCTGTTTTTT. This translates into CASSLGIGELFF.

The chain combines TRBV25-1 with TRBJ1-4, with D unresolved. V was clipped by 0 bases and J by 8 bases, with 10 bases between them. The CDR3 is 14 residues long. The germline V gene encodes CDR1 MGHDK and CDR2 SYGVNS. CDR3 sequence reads: CASSEYRADEKLFF. The CDR3 nucleotides read TGTGCCAGCAGTGAATATCGGGCAGACGAAAAACTGTTTTTT.

The rearrangement uses TRBV5-1 and TRBJ2-3; D gene ambiguous. With 0 bases removed from V and 1 base from J, the gap between germline ends came to 6 bases. The CDR3 has 14 residues. CDR1 is SGHRS, CDR2 YFSETQ, per germline. CDR3 sequence reads: CASSLEPGTDTQYF. In nucleotides, the CDR3 is TGCGCCAGCAGCTTGGAGCCCGGCACAGATACGCAGTATTTT.

The CDR3 DNA is TGTGCCAGCAACGCCAGAAGAGGGTCGACAGATACGCAGTATTTT. This encodes CASNARRGSTDTQYF. The chain combines TRBV7-2 with TRBJ2-3; tentative D call: TRBD2 (5 bases). V was trimmed by 7 bases and J by 3 bases, leaving 17 bases between them. The CDR3 loop spans 15 amino acids. CDR1 is SGHTA, CDR2 FQGNSA, per germline.

This chain links TRBV4-3 with TRBJ1-1; D is uncertain. The V and J ends lost 0 bases and 10 bases respectively, with 12 bases between them. Germline V gene data show CDR1 as LGHNA and CDR2 as YSLEER. There are 13 residues in the CDR3. CDR3 residues: CASSQEPLVRAFF. Written as DNA, the CDR3 is TGCGCCAGCAGCCAAGAACCTCTCGTTAGAGCTTTCTTT.

The rearrangement uses TRBV7-6 and TRBJ1-6, with D unresolved. CDR3 length: 15 residues. Germline-derived CDR1 and CDR2 are SGHVS and FNYEAQ. V was clipped by 1 base and J by 7 bases, with 11 bases between them. In DNA form, the CDR3 reads TGTGCCAGCAGCTTAGATGTGGGCATGAATTCACCCCTCCACTTT. It yields the protein CASSLDVGMNSPLHF.

V gene TRBV9 combines with J gene TRBJ1-1; D is ambiguous. The ends were cut back, 0 bases at V and 4 bases at J, with 13 bases in the middle. The CDR3 is 15 amino acids. CDR1 and CDR2 from the germline V gene are SGDLS and YYNGEE. CDR3: CASSVGGPVGTEAFF. CDR3 nucleotide sequence: TGTGCCAGCAGCGTAGGAGGACCCGTGGGCACTGAAGCTTTCTTT.